The sequence of this TCR beta chain was determined in a study of blood T cells in healthy people across ages. This CDR3 has 16 amino acids. V trimming: 3 bases; J trimming: 9 bases; junction bases outside the gene matches: 15. CDR1 and CDR2 (germline): DFQATT, SNEGSKA (reference sequence). The use of a sample-barcoded 5' primer and a J-beta primer mix characterized a second PCR of about 7 to 12 cycles. TCRdb called the 5' RACE reads again in MiXCR, with one record for every CDR3 protein. The sample lists 800,000 to 950,000 distinct CDR3 sequences, about 34% occurring once. Sequenced material: blood. The V gene is TRBV20-1, the J gene TRBJ2-5; 11 positions agree with TRBD2. The clonotype was recovered from a young man in good health. The CDR3 is CSASFPLAGALAAQYF. The CDR3 DNA sequence: TGCAGTGCTAGTTTTCCACTAGCGGGGGCCCTGGCGGCCCAGTACTTC.